Listed here are 15 T cell receptor beta chains from one sample, sequenced in a study of metastatic and nonmetastatic thyroid tumors. TCRdb called clones again from the PCR reads with MiXCR. The sample lists tens of thousands of clones; 24% were seen once. Patients underwent thyroid surgery, and none had received any treatment before it. What was sequenced was tumor tissue. These receptors originate from a female donor with papillary thyroid cancer or a benign thyroid nodule (not recorded which). Some clones in this sample may be carry-over from other donors' samples.

This clone has a handful of counts. The chain carries TRBV27 and TRBJ1-1, with D unclear. Germline V gene lookup returns CDR1 MNHEY and CDR2 SMNVEV (reference sequence). The CDR3 length is 12 residues. Trimming pared 2 bases from V and 7 bases from J, leaving 8 bases between. The CDR3 protein is CASSLRTGEAFF. The CDR3 nucleotides are TGTGCCAGCAGTTTAAGGACGGGTGAAGCTTTCTTT.

Concerning this clone itself: Relative to the germline gene, one junction end is altered; a read error may explain this. The genes are TRBV4-2 and TRBJ1-1, with D unclear. Germline V gives CDR1 LGHNA, CDR2 YNFKEQ. The CDR3 runs 13 residues. CDR3 sequence (DNA): TGTGTCAGCAGCCAAGATCTGGTCACTGAAGCTCTCTTT. Translated, it gives CVSSQDLVTEALF.

The V gene is TRBV28, the J gene TRBJ2-1; 8 bases line up with TRBD2. The junction had 13 bases not matched to a gene; V was cut back by 6 bases and J by 3 bases. Germline CDR1 and CDR2: MDHEN and SYDVKM. The CDR3 has 17 residues. The DNA for the CDR3 is TGTGCCAGCAGACATGAGATGACTAGCGCGAGCTACAATGAGCAGTTCTTC. Amino acids: CASRHEMTSASYNEQFF.

This clone was detected only a few times. The chain is built from TRBV4-3 and TRBJ2-7; no definite D call. V lost 1 base and J lost 3, with 22 bases in between. The CDR3 length is 18 residues. Looked up from germline, CDR1 is LGHNA and CDR2 is YSLEER. For the CDR3, the DNA is TGCGCCAGCAGCCAAGGAAGGCTGGCAGGCACCACTGGCTACGAGCAGTACTTC. This sequence encodes CASSQGRLAGTTGYEQYF.

This clone qualifies as medium-sized (0.01 to 0.1%). The CDR3 loop is CASSLGGNEQFF. The CDR3 DNA follows: TGTGCCAGCAGTTTGGGTGGGAATGAGCAGTTCTTC. This chain connects TRBV12-3 or TRBV12-4 to TRBJ2-1; D is ambiguous. CDR3 length equals 12 residues. Trimming took 3 bases from V and 7 from J, leaving 7 bases between them.

In its sample, this clone was seen many times. The chain combines TRBV7-9 with TRBJ1-1; the D is unclear. The CDR3 totals 14 residues. Trimming took off 0 bases at V and 1 base at J, with 6 bases between the two ends. CDR1 SEHNR and CDR2 FQNEAQ come from the germline V gene (reference sequence). This chain's CDR3 is CASSLAVGNTEAFF. In DNA form, the CDR3 reads TGTGCCAGCAGCTTAGCTGTAGGGAACACTGAAGCTTTCTTT.

This clone was seen many times. This chain uses TRBV6-2 or TRBV6-3 with TRBJ2-1, with D perhaps TRBD2 (5 bases). The CDR3 extends over 15 amino acids. Germline CDR1 is MNHEY and CDR2 is SVGEGT. The ends were cut back, 4 bases at V and 7 bases at J, with 17 bases in the middle. CDR3 protein: CASSSVAPPRNEQFF. CDR3 DNA sequence: TGTGCCAGCAGTTCGGTAGCGCCCCCTCGGAATGAGCAGTTCTTC.

This clone was found a few times. The rearrangement joins TRBV15 to TRBJ2-7; D is ambiguous. Germline lookup yields CDR1 LNHNV and CDR2 YYDKDF (reference sequence). This CDR3 comprises 16 residues. Between the trimmed V and J ends, which lost 1 base and 0 bases, there was a span of 13 bases. CDR3 sequence (DNA): TGTGCCACCAGCAGAGGGGTAGACGGGCGCTCCTACGAGCAGTACTTC. Residues: CATSRGVDGRSYEQYF. The full variable domain, in which reference TRBV15 and TRBJ2-7 provide the parts outside the CDR3, is DAMVIQNPRYQVTQFGKPVTLSCSQTLNHNVMYWYQQKSSQAPKLLFHYYDKDFNNEADTPDNFQSRRPNTSFCFLDIRSPGLGDTAMYLCATSRGVDGRSYEQYFGPGTRLTVT.

This clone was found a few times. At one end, the junction sequence differs from germline, possibly due to a read error. The chain carries TRBV10-3 and TRBJ2-1; 7 nucleotides match TRBD2. Germline CDR1 ENHRY, CDR2 SYGVKD. The CDR3 is 15 residues long. CDR3 residues: CAIRPLAVRGNEQLF. The CDR3 DNA is TGTGCCATCAGACCTCTAGCGGTAAGGGGAAATGAGCAGCTCTTC.

The rearrangement joins TRBV20-1 to TRBJ2-7; TRBD2 matches 10 bases. CDR3 length equals 12 residues. V shed 7 bases and J 0 bases; nucleotides not matched to a gene: 0. CDR1 is DFQATT, CDR2 SNEGSKA, per germline (reference sequence). The CDR3 protein is CSGLAGSYEQYF. CDR3 bases: TGCAGTGGACTAGCGGGCTCCTACGAGCAGTACTTC.

The chain recombines TRBV7-3 with TRBJ2-6, with D hard to call. This CDR3 is built from 17 residues. The germline V gene has CDR1 SGHTA and CDR2 FQGTGA. The V end lost 1 base, the J end lost 0 bases, and 10 bases lay between the germline ends. The CDR3 region is CASSLSQRFSGANVLTF. CDR3 coding DNA: TGTGCCAGCAGCTTAAGTCAGAGATTCTCTGGGGCCAACGTCCTGACTTTC. Variable domain in full (rest from reference TRBV7-3 and TRBJ2-6): GAGVSQTPSNKVTEKGKYVELRCDPISGHTALYWYRQSLGQGPEFLIYFQGTGAADDSGLPNDRFFAVRPEGSVSTLKIQRTERGDSAVYLCASSLSQRFSGANVLTFGAGSRLTVL.

This clone was counted many times. V gene TRBV3-1 combines with J gene TRBJ2-1; no clear D gene. V lost 1 base and J lost 4, with 5 bases in between. The germline V gene encodes CDR1 LGHDT and CDR2 YNNKEL (reference sequence). This CDR3 spans 13 amino acids. The CDR3 spells CASSQGSYNEQFF. For the CDR3, the DNA is TGTGCCAGCAGCCAAGGCTCGTACAATGAGCAGTTCTTC.

The rearrangement uses TRBV20-1 and TRBJ2-7, with TRBD2 matching 13 bases. V lost 4 bases, J lost 0 bases, and 9 bases stayed unmatched. In germline, CDR1 is DFQATT, CDR2 SNEGSKA (reference sequence). This CDR3 has 17 residues. The CDR3 nucleotides read TGCAGTGCTAATTCGGGACTAGCGGGGCCGAGCTCCTACGAGCAGTACTTC. Translated, it gives CSANSGLAGPSSYEQYF.

This clone appeared many times. The J gene is TRBJ2-4, the V gene TRBV9; 7 bases map to TRBD2. This CDR3 is built from 16 residues. Germline CDR1 and CDR2: SGDLS and YYNGEE. V trimming: 5 bases; J trimming: 3 bases; junction bases outside the gene matches: 11. Here the CDR3 reads CASSGREGTYKNIQYF. In DNA, the CDR3 is TGTGCCAGCAGTGGGAGGGAGGGGACTTACAAAAACATTCAGTACTTC. Complete variable domain (other parts from reference TRBV9 and TRBJ2-4): DSGVTQTPKHLITATGQRVTLRCSPRSGDLSVYWYQQSLDQGLQFLIQYYNGEERAKGNILERFSAQQFPDLHSELNLSSLELGDSALYFCASSGREGTYKNIQYFGAGTRLSVL.

This clone came up many times. This chain connects TRBV18 to TRBJ1-2, with TRBD1 identical over 7 bases. From germline, CDR1 is KGHSH and CDR2 LQKENI. The CDR3 sequence is 14 residues long. Losses at the gene ends were 2 bases for V and 4 bases for J; bases not matched to a gene: 4. CDR3 nucleotides: TGTGCCAGCTCACCAAATGGACAGGTCTATGGCTACACCTTC. Amino acid sequence: CASSPNGQVYGYTF. Supplemented by reference TRBV18 and TRBJ1-2, the full variable domain reads NAGVMQNPRHLVRRRGQEARLRCSPMKGHSHVYWYRQLPEEGLKFMVYLQKENIIDESGMPKERFSAEFPKEGPSILRIQQVVRGDSAAYFCASSPNGQVYGYTFGSGTRLTVV.